The 3 T cell receptor beta chains below come from one sample, sequenced in a study of response to subunit inactivated influenza vaccine. TCRdb itself ran the RT-PCR reads through MiXCR, one entry per CDR3 protein. This table has around 790,000 distinct CDR3 sequences, around 20% appearing once. The sample here was PBMCs from blood, taken 4 to 6 days after vaccination. The receptor source for this set is a man aged 50-60 years who received an inactivated influenza vaccine.

This clonotype came up many times. The J gene is TRBJ2-7, the V gene TRBV5-6; D call uncertain. Germline V gives CDR1 SGHDT, CDR2 YYEEEE. The CDR3 runs 11 residues. V dropped 4 bases and J dropped 3 bases, with 5 bases sitting between them. In DNA, the CDR3 is TGTGCCAGCAGCGGCCACTACGAGCAGTACTTC. Its translation is CASSGHYEQYF.

This chain uses TRBV29-1 with TRBJ2-7; possibly TRBD1 for D (5 bases). Germline V CDR1 and CDR2: SQVTM, ANQGSEA. V lost 7 bases to trimming and J lost 0 bases, with 13 bases between them. CDR3 length: 13 residues. The CDR3 here is CSAETAASYEQYF. CDR3 DNA: TGCAGCGCGGAGACAGCTGCCTCCTACGAGCAGTACTTC.

CDR3 amino acids: CASSRTLGLAGVRETQYF. The CDR3 DNA reads TGTGCCAGCAGTCGTACTCTCGGACTAGCGGGAGTTCGGGAAACGCAGTATTTT. The rearrangement uses TRBV12-3 or TRBV12-4 and TRBJ2-3; 13 bases agree with TRBD2. V was pared by 5 bases and J by 9 bases, with 17 bases of the junction left unmatched. This CDR3 is 18 amino acids long.